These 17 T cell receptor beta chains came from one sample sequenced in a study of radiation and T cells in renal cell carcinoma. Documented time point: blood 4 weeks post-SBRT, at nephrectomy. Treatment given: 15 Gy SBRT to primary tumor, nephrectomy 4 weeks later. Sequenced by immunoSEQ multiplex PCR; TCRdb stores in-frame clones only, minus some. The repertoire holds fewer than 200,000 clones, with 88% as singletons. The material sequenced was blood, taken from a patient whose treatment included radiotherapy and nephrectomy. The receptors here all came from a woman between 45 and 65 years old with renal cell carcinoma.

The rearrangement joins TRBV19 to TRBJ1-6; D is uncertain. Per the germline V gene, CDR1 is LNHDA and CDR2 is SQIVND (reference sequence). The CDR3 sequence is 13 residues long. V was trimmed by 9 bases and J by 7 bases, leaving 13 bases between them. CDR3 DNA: TGTGCCAGCCAGTCGGCAGCAAATTCACCCCTCCACTTT. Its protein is CASQSAANSPLHF.

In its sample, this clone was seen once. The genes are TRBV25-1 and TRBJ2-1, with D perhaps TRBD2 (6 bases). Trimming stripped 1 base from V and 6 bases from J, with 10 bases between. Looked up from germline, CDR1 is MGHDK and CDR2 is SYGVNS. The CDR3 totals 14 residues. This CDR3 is CASSELDYLNEQFF. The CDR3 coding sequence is TGTGCCAGCAGTGAATTGGACTACCTCAATGAGCAGTTCTTC. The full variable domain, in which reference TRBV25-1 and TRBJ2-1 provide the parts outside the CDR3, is EADIYQTPRYLVIGTGKKITLECSQTMGHDKMYWYQQDPGMELHLIHYSYGVNSTEKGDLSSESTVSRIRTEHFPLTLESARPSHTSQYLCASSELDYLNEQFFGPGTRLTVL.

CDR3: CASSLGLNSPLHF. The DNA of the CDR3 is TGCGCCAGCAGCTTGGGCCTCAATTCACCCCTCCACTTT. The chain combines TRBV5-1 with TRBJ1-6, with no clear D. CDR3 size: 13 residues. Trimming removed 0 bases at V and 7 bases at J, with 5 bases between. CDR1 SGHRS and CDR2 YFSETQ come from the germline V gene. The whole variable domain, remainder taken from reference TRBV5-1 and TRBJ1-6, is KAGVTQTPRYLIKTRGQQVTLSCSPISGHRSVSWYQQTPGQGLQFLFEYFSETQRNKGNFPGRFSGRQFSNSRSEMNVSTLELGDSALYLCASSLGLNSPLHFGNGTRLTVT.

CDR3 bases: TGTGCCAGCAGCTTAGGCGGGGGCAGGGAGAGGAGTCCGTACTTC. Protein: CASSLGGGRERSPYF. The rearrangement links TRBV7-9 to TRBJ2-7; tentative D call: TRBD2 (7 bases). Trimming left V 1 base short and J 12 bases short, with 22 bases between. The CDR3 length is 15 residues. Looked up from germline, CDR1 is SEHNR and CDR2 is FQNEAQ (reference sequence). Full variable domain (missing parts from reference TRBV7-9 and TRBJ2-7): DTGVSQNPRHKITKRGQNVTFRCDPISEHNRLYWYRQTLGQGPEFLTYFQNEAQLEKSRLLSDRFSAERPKGSFSTLEIQRTEQGDSAMYLCASSLGGGRERSPYFGPGTRLTVT.

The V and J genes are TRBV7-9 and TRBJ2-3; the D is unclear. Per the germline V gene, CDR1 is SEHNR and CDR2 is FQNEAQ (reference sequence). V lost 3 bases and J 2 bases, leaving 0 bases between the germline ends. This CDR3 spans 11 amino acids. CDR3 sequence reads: CASSFTDTQYF. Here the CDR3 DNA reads TGTGCCAGCAGCTTCACAGATACGCAGTATTTT.

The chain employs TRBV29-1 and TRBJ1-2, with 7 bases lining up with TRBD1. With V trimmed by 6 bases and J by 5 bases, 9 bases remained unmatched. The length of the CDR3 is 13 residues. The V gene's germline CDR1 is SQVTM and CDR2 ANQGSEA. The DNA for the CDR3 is TGCAGCGTAGATCGGGGACAGATGTATGGCTACACCTTC. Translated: CSVDRGQMYGYTF.

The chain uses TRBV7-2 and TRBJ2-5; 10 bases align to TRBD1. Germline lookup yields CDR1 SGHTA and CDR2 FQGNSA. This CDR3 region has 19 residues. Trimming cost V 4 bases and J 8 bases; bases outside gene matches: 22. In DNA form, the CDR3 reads TGTGCCAGCAGCTACGTAAACGATCCGGGACAGGGGACCTGGGACACCCAGTACTTC. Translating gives CASSYVNDPGQGTWDTQYF.

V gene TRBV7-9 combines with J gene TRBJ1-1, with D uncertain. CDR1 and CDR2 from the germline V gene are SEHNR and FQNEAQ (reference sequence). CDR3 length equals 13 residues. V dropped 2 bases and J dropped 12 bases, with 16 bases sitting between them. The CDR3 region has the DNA TGTGCCAGCAGCTTAATTGGTGTGGCGAGAACTTTCTTT. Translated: CASSLIGVARTFF.

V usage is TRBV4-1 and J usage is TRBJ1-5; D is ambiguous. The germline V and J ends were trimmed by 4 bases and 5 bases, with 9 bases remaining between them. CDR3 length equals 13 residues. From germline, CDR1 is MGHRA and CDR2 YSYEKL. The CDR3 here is CASSLRADQPQHF. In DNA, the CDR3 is TGCGCCAGCAGCCTACGGGCGGATCAGCCCCAGCATTTT.

CDR3: CATTEYGQGGDNEQFF. DNA for the CDR3: TGTGCCACCACCGAATATGGACAGGGAGGAGACAATGAGCAGTTCTTC. J is TRBJ2-1 and V is TRBV15, with TRBD1 identical over 8 bases. This CDR3 is 16 amino acids long. Germline CDR1 is LNHNV and CDR2 is YYDKDF (reference sequence). The V segment lost 7 bases and the J segment 5 bases; nucleotides outside the gene matches: 13.

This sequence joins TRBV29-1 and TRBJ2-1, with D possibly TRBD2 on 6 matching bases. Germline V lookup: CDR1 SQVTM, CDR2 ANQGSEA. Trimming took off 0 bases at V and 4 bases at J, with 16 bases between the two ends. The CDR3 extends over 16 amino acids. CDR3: CSVEEGAGTSYNEQFF. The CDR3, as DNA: TGCAGCGTTGAAGAGGGCGCGGGGACCTCATACAATGAGCAGTTCTTC.

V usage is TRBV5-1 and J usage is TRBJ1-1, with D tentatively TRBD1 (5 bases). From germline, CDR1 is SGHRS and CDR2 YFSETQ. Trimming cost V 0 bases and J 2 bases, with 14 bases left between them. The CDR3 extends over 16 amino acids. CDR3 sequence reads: CASSLARGDPNTEAFF. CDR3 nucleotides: TGCGCCAGCAGCTTGGCCCGAGGGGATCCAAACACTGAAGCTTTCTTT.

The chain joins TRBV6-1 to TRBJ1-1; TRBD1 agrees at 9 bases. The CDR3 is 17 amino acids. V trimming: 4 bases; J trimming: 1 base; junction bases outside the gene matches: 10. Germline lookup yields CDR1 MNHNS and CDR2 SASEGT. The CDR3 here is CASSAGRPGQGNTEAFF. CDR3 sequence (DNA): TGTGCCAGCAGTGCGGGCCGTCCGGGACAGGGGAACACTGAAGCTTTCTTT.

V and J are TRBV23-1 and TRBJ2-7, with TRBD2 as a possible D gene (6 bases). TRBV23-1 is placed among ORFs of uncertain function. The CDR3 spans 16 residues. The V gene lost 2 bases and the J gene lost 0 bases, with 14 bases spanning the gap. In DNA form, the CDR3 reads TGCGCCAGCAGTCAAATAAGGAGGGAGAGCTCCTACGAGCAGTACTTC. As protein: CASSQIRRESSYEQYF.

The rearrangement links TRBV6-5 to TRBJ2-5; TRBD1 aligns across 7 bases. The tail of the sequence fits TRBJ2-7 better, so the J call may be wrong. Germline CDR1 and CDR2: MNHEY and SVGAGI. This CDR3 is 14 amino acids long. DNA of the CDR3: TGTGCCAGCAGTGTCTGGACAGGAGCCTACGAGCAGTACTTC. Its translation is CASSVWTGAYEQYF.

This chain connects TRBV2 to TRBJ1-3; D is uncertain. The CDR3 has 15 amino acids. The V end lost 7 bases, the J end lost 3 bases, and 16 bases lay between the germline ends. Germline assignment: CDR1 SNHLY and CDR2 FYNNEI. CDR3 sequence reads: CASTKSVGYGNTIYF. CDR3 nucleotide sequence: TGTGCCAGCACCAAATCGGTAGGGTATGGAAACACCATATATTTT. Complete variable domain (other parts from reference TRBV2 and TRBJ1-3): EPEVTQTPSHQVTQMGQEVILRCVPISNHLYFYWYRQILGQKVEFLVSFYNNEISEKSEIFDDQFSVERPDGSNFTLKIRSTKLEDSAMYFCASTKSVGYGNTIYFGEGSWLTVV.

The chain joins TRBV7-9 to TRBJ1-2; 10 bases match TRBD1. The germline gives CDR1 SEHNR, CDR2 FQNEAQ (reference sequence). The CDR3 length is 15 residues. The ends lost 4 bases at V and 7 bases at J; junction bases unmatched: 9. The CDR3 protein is CASSSTGQGLSGYTF. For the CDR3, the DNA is TGTGCCAGCAGCTCCACGGGACAGGGGCTAAGTGGCTACACCTTC.